The text below deals with one T cell receptor beta chain. Germline lookup yields CDR1 SQVTM and CDR2 ANQGSEA. The CDR3 is made up of 14 amino acids. Trimming cost V 3 bases and J 9 bases, with 21 bases left between them. This sample is part of a study of blood T cells in healthy people across ages. Together with a sample-barcoded 5' primer, a J-beta primer mix was included in a second PCR lasting about 7 to 11 cycles. One entry per CDR3 protein results from TCRdb running MiXCR on the 5' RACE reads. The profile shows approximately 800,000 distinct CDR3 sequences, around a quarter of them singletons. These data were likewise used in another study, on T cells of mothers and their children.

The sequence was collected from a boy between 10 and 17 years old in good health. V and J are TRBV29-1 and TRBJ2-7; D might be TRBD1 or TRBD2, each matching 6 bases. Material for sequencing was blood. The CDR3 region is CSVEEGHGGLAQYF. DNA of the CDR3: TGCAGCGTTGAGGAGGGACACGGGGGTTTGGCGCAGTACTTC.